These 20 T cell receptor beta chains were all obtained from the same sample, sequenced in a study of blood T cells in healthy people across ages. Then a second PCR, running about 6 to 12 cycles, was carried out with a sample-barcoded 5' primer and a J-beta primer mix. TCRdb called the 5' RACE reads again in MiXCR, with one record for every CDR3 protein. This table has roughly 1,100,000 distinct CDR3 sequences, 20% to 25% appearing once. This same sample was also taken into another study, of T cells of mothers and their children.

The sequenced sample was blood. The source of these receptors is a girl aged 2-10 years in good health.

This rearrangement joins TRBV6-2 or TRBV6-3 to TRBJ2-7, with TRBD2 identical over 7 bases. Unmatched junction bases numbered 8, after V lost 9 bases and J lost 12 bases. Germline V CDR1 and CDR2: MNHEY, SVGEGT. This CDR3 is built from 10 residues. In nucleotides, the CDR3 is TGTGCCAGACCGACGGGGACTATGTACTTC. It yields the protein CARPTGTMYF.

This chain uses TRBV28 with TRBJ2-5; TRBD1 matches at 7 bases. Germline values: CDR1 MDHEN, CDR2 SYDVKM. The CDR3 runs 12 residues. The V gene end was trimmed by 7 bases and the J gene end by 11 bases; junction bases not matched to a gene: 10. The CDR3 loop is CASTTGRGVQYF. CDR3 sequence (DNA): TGTGCCAGCACGACAGGGAGAGGCGTGCAGTACTTC.

This clonotype was counted between two and nine times. The gene calls are TRBV5-1 and TRBJ2-1, with no clear D. Germline lookup yields CDR1 SGHRS and CDR2 YFSETQ. CDR3 length: 15 amino acids. Trimming removed 4 bases at V and 4 bases at J, with 15 bases between. The CDR3 region is CASSTGLQTYNEQFF. In nucleotides, the CDR3 is TGCGCCAGCAGCACCGGGCTACAAACATACAATGAGCAGTTCTTC.

The rearrangement joins TRBV12-3 or TRBV12-4 to TRBJ1-1, with 10 bases identical to TRBD1. The CDR3 runs 15 residues. The trim removed 2 bases at V and 1 base at J, leaving 1 base unmatched. The CDR3 DNA is TGTGCCAGCAGTTTACGACAGGGGGCGAACACTGAAGCTTTCTTT. It is translated as CASSLRQGANTEAFF.

On this clonotype: The junction and the germline gene differ at one end; a read error may be behind it. This rearrangement joins TRBV7-7 to TRBJ2-5; D is perhaps TRBD2 (6 bases). CDR3 size: 15 residues. Germline CDR1 reads SSHAT; CDR2 reads FNYEAQ (reference sequence). The CDR3 spells CASSLAWRAGETQYF. CDR3 coding DNA: TGTGCTAGCAGCTTAGCGTGGAGGGCCGGAGAGACCCAGTACTTC.

V gene TRBV28 combines with J gene TRBJ2-5; D possibly matches TRBD1 or TRBD2 (6 bases each). This CDR3 comprises 14 residues. Looked up from germline, CDR1 is MDHEN and CDR2 is SYDVKM. Trimming took off 7 bases at V and 2 bases at J, with 14 bases between the two ends. DNA for the CDR3: TGTGCCAGCACCGTAGGGGGGCGGCAAGAGACCCAGTACTTC. Encoded protein: CASTVGGRQETQYF.

This clonotype has more than one count but fewer than ten. The rearrangement links TRBV29-1 to TRBJ2-5, with a weak D call TRBD1 (6 bases). Trimming took off 4 bases at V and 3 bases at J, with 9 bases between the two ends. Germline lookup yields CDR1 SQVTM and CDR2 ANQGSEA. The CDR3 has 12 amino acids. CDR3 in amino acids: CSVGSGEETQYF. CDR3 nucleotide sequence: TGCAGCGTTGGTTCAGGGGAAGAGACCCAGTACTTC.

Remarks on this clonotype: A much more abundant neighbour one base away suggests this may be a read error. This chain connects TRBV19 to TRBJ2-4; no clear D. The CDR3 extends over 15 amino acids. V was trimmed by 0 bases and J by 2 bases, leaving 8 bases between them. Germline-derived CDR1 and CDR2 are LNHDA and SQIVND (reference sequence). This CDR3 reads CASSIERLTKNIQYF. CDR3 sequence (DNA): TGTGCCAGTAGTATAGAAAGGCTTACCAAAAACATTCAGTACTTC.

This clonotype was found once. The chain uses TRBV29-1 and TRBJ2-4; D might be TRBD1 (6 bases). CDR3 size: 15 residues. Germline V gene sequence: CDR1 SQVTM, CDR2 ANQGSEA. V lost 3 bases and J lost 12, with 24 bases in between. CDR3 region: CSVESVLEQGRTQYF. In DNA, the CDR3 is TGCAGCGTTGAGTCGGTGCTGGAACAGGGTAGAACTCAGTACTTC. The full variable domain, its missing parts supplied by reference TRBV29-1 and TRBJ2-4, is SAVISQKPSRDICQRGTSLTIQCQVDSQVTMMFWYRQQPGQSLTLIATANQGSEATYESGFVIDKFPISRPNLTFSTLTVSNMSPEDSSIYLCSVESVLEQGRTQYFGAGTRLSVL.

The rearrangement uses TRBV24-1 and TRBJ1-1; D is uncertain. The CDR3 sequence is 11 residues long. CDR1 is KGHDR and CDR2 is SFDVKD in the germline V gene. Trimming left V 7 bases short and J 1 base short, with 3 bases between. CDR3 protein: CATRGNTEAFF. CDR3 bases: TGTGCCACCAGAGGGAACACTGAAGCTTTCTTT.

This chain connects TRBV12-5 to TRBJ1-1, with unresolved D. Between the trimmed V and J ends, which lost 3 bases and 1 base, there was a span of 15 bases. CDR1 is LGHNT and CDR2 is FRNRAP in the germline V gene. The CDR3 runs 16 residues. The CDR3 coding sequence is TGTGCTAGTGGTTTCCCCAGGTCCCTGAGGAACACTGAAGCTTTCTTT. This gives the protein CASGFPRSLRNTEAFF.

This clonotype was detected only a few times. The chain links TRBV4-1 to TRBJ2-7; 7 nucleotides match TRBD1. The CDR3 spans 15 residues. J gave up 0 bases and V 4 bases, and 6 bases lay outside the gene matches. The germline V gene encodes CDR1 MGHRA and CDR2 YSYEKL. CDR3 bases: TGCGCCAGCAGCCTCCGACAGGGCCTCTCCTACGAGCAGTACTTC. Amino acids: CASSLRQGLSYEQYF.

The chain links TRBV7-8 to TRBJ1-2, with D maybe TRBD1 (5 bases). V was pared by 3 bases and J by 4 bases, with 15 bases between. Germline loops: CDR1 SGHVS, CDR2 FQNEAQ. The length of the CDR3 is 15 residues. CDR3 protein: CASSLGWDRGYGYTF. The CDR3 region has the DNA TGTGCCAGCAGCTTGGGATGGGACCGCGGCTATGGCTACACCTTC.

V is TRBV7-2 and J is TRBJ2-1; weak D call: TRBD1 (5 bases). The CDR3 totals 16 residues. Germline CDR1 SGHTA, CDR2 FQGNSA. Trimming pared 1 base from V and 1 base from J, leaving 11 bases between. CDR3 DNA: TGTGCCAGCAGCTTAGTCCCGACAGATTCCTACAATGAGCAGTTCTTC. Translating gives CASSLVPTDSYNEQFF.

J is TRBJ1-1 and V is TRBV12-3 or TRBV12-4; TRBD1 is a possible D gene (6 bases). The CDR3 runs 13 residues. With 6 bases removed from V and 4 bases from J, the gap between germline ends came to 12 bases. The CDR3 sequence is CASSTGPSTEAFF. In nucleotides, the CDR3 is TGTGCCAGCAGCACAGGGCCCTCCACTGAAGCTTTCTTT.

This clonotype came up a few times. V gene TRBV24-1 combines with J gene TRBJ2-5; D is perhaps TRBD2 (5 bases). Trimming shortened V by 6 bases and J by 5 bases, and 12 bases separated the two germline ends. The germline gives CDR1 KGHDR, CDR2 SFDVKD. This CDR3 comprises 13 residues. The CDR3 bases are TGTGCCACCAGTCGCTGGTCGGGGGAGACCCAGTACTTC. Amino acid sequence: CATSRWSGETQYF.

There are many counts of this clonotype. The J gene is TRBJ2-3, the V gene TRBV28; no firm D call. Between the trimmed V and J ends, which lost 5 bases and 2 bases, there was a span of 14 bases. The CDR3 extends over 15 amino acids. The germline V gene encodes CDR1 MDHEN and CDR2 SYDVKM. Written as DNA, the CDR3 is TGTGCCAGCAGTGATCCAGGACCCTTCACAGATACGCAGTATTTT. It translates to CASSDPGPFTDTQYF.

Of note for this clonotype: A junction end diverges from the germline sequence, so it may reflect a read error. The V gene is TRBV3-1, the J gene TRBJ2-2, with a tentative D call TRBD2 (5 bases). The CDR3 runs 17 residues. The germline gives CDR1 LGHDT, CDR2 YNNKEL (reference sequence). Here the CDR3 DNA reads TGTGCCAGCACCCAAGTTATGGGAGAGGCGAACACCGGGGAGCTGTTTTTT. Amino acid sequence: CASTQVMGEANTGELFF.

The table lists this clonotype with a few counts. The rearrangement links TRBV12-3 or TRBV12-4 to TRBJ2-5; D is unresolved. With the DNA end fitting TRBJ2-7 better, the J assignment may be wrong. The CDR3 is 12 residues long. The CDR3 loop reads CASRETQYEQYF. In DNA form, the CDR3 reads TGTGCCAGCAGAGAGACACAATACGAGCAGTACTTC.

Only a few counts were recorded for this clonotype. V gene TRBV27 combines with J gene TRBJ2-7; TRBD2 agrees at 9 bases. The V gene end was trimmed by 4 bases and the J gene end by 2 bases; junction bases not matched to a gene: 9. From germline, CDR1 is MNHEY and CDR2 SMNVEV (reference sequence). The CDR3 is made up of 16 amino acids. DNA of the CDR3: TGTGCCAGCAGTTCAAAACCGGGACTAGCAGCCTACGAGCAGTACTTC. Encoded protein: CASSSKPGLAAYEQYF.